This T cell receptor beta chain was captured in a study of blood T cell repertoires in COVID-19. Study at large: Samples representing acute and convalescent COVID-19 were sourced from the United States, Italy and Spain. From T cells, B-cell-depleted T cells, or PBMCs came the material, which was cDNA or gDNA.

Authors' data handling: Reference gene primers were amplified, and this amplification served to estimate nucleated cell counts. Method: immunoSEQ multiplex PCR; TCRdb's copy keeps in-frame clones and lacks some. Clone size and the V and J calls come from that table; the DNA yielded D and trimming. The data contain about 200,000 clones, around nine tenths of them singletons. The sample holds one count of this clone. The sample was peripheral blood. The clonotype was recovered from a man aged 45 to 65 with acute or convalescent COVID-19.

This chain's CDR3 is CASSSKGGGVALHF. CDR3 nucleotides: TGTGCCAGCAGCTCCAAGGGGGGGGGAGTGGCCCTCCACTTT. The genes are TRBV11-2 and TRBJ1-6; tentatively, D is TRBD1 (6 bases). This CDR3 region has 14 residues. The ends were cut back, 4 bases at V and 14 bases at J, with 18 bases in the middle. The germline V gene has CDR1 SGHAT and CDR2 FQNNGV.